These 9 T cell receptor beta chains were sequenced from one sample in a study of monozygotic twins with inflammatory bowel disease. With the 5' RACE reads reprocessed, TCRdb shows one record per CDR3 protein and no DNA. The sample yields fewer than 150,000 distinct CDR3 sequences, of which the top ten take up 2% to 2.5%. The sequenced sample consisted of blood. Receptors were obtained from a human donor with ulcerative colitis or Crohn's disease, or a healthy co-twin of an affected twin (not recorded which).

V is TRBV10-3 and J is TRBJ2-2; as DNA is missing, the TRBD1 call by TCRdb cannot be tested. Germline lookup yields CDR1 ENHRY and CDR2 SYGVKD. CDR3 length: 14 residues. This CDR3 is CAISAAGATGELFF.

The chain couples TRBV11-2 to TRBJ2-1; TCRdb calls TRBD1, which cannot be checked without DNA. From germline, CDR1 is SGHAT and CDR2 FQNNGV. The CDR3 totals 14 residues. Here the CDR3 reads CASLRTGIYNEQFF. The variable domain in full, completed from reference TRBV11-2 and TRBJ2-1, reads EAGVAQSPRYKIIEKRQSVAFWCNPISGHATLYWYQQILGQGPKLLIQFQNNGVVDDSQLPKDRFSAERLKGVDSTLKIQPAKLEDSAVYLCASLRTGIYNEQFFGPGTRLTVL.

The V call is TRBV20-1, the J call TRBJ2-3; TCRdb returns TRBD1, unconfirmable since there is no DNA. The CDR3 covers 13 residues. From germline, CDR1 is DFQATT and CDR2 SNEGSKA (reference sequence). The CDR3: CSALPGASDTQYF.

The chain uses TRBV7-2 and TRBJ2-7. Germline lookup yields CDR1 SGHTA and CDR2 FQGNSA. This CDR3 spans 13 amino acids. CDR3 residues: CASSRVGLYEQYF.

V usage is TRBV5-1 and J usage is TRBJ2-1; TCRdb proposes TRBD1, but this gene call is untestable without DNA. Looked up from germline, CDR1 is SGHRS and CDR2 is YFSETQ. There are 17 residues in the CDR3. This chain's CDR3 is CASSLDDVGVGYNEQFF.

This chain joins TRBV20-1 and TRBJ1-4; without DNA, the TCRdb call of TRBD1 cannot be checked. Looked up from germline, CDR1 is DFQATT and CDR2 is SNEGSKA (reference sequence). The CDR3 contains 19 residues. The CDR3 sequence is CSARLRGPGPSATNEKLFF.

The genes are TRBV6-1 and TRBJ1-2; absent DNA, TCRdb's TRBD1 call cannot be checked. The V gene's germline CDR1 is MNHNS and CDR2 SASEGT. The CDR3 extends over 16 amino acids. Here the CDR3 reads CASSPPWTDHNYGYTF.

The chain links TRBV20-1 to TRBJ1-2. Per the germline V gene, CDR1 is DFQATT and CDR2 is SNEGSKA (reference sequence). The CDR3 totals 13 residues. The CDR3 is CSAREGVLGSLAF.

This rearrangement joins TRBV7-9 to TRBJ2-5. The CDR3 has 15 residues. Germline V gene data show CDR1 as SEHNR and CDR2 as FQNEAQ (reference sequence). The CDR3 here is CASSFFRQVQETQYF. Full variable domain (missing parts from reference TRBV7-9 and TRBJ2-5): DTGVSQNPRHKITKRGQNVTFRCDPISEHNRLYWYRQTLGQGPEFLTYFQNEAQLEKSRLLSDRFSAERPKGSFSTLEIQRTEQGDSAMYLCASSFFRQVQETQYFGPGTRLLVL.